This T cell receptor (beta chain) is from a study of cytomegalovirus exposure and HLA in healthy donors. Findings and limits, study-wide: Segments of the TCR beta V type were, in most cases, productive about 90% or about 30% of the time in an earlier analysis.

With V trimmed by 2 bases and J by 2 bases, 3 bases remained unmatched. This CDR3 is 15 amino acids long. The germline CDR1 and CDR2 sequences are MNHEY and SVGAGI. PCR involved 60 Vbeta and 13 Jbeta primers. Clones were sequenced by immunoSEQ multiplex PCR, and TCRdb holds only the in-frame ones, with some missing. The sample contains 150,000 to 200,000 clones, roughly 79% of which appear only once. About this clone: What it binds is unknown.

The rearrangement links TRBV6-5 to TRBJ1-5; 7 positions match TRBD1. Sample: PBMCs. The sequence derives from a woman in her thirties or forties in good health and CMV-seronegative. In DNA, the CDR3 is TGTGCCAGCAGTTACACAGGGGAAGGCAATCAGCCCCAGCATTTT. As protein: CASSYTGEGNQPQHF.